These 24 T cell receptor beta chains share one sample of origin, sequenced in a study of blood T cell repertoires in COVID-19. Produced via immunoSEQ multiplex PCR; TCRdb's table is partial and in-frame only. This table has roughly 250,000 clones, roughly 90% appearing once. Sequences were obtained from peripheral blood. The source is a man aged 55-75 years who had recovered from COVID-19.

The chain recombines TRBV7-9 with TRBJ1-6, with TRBD1 matching over 9 bases. V gave up 8 bases and J gave up 9 bases; unmatched junction bases: 5. CDR1 and CDR2 (germline): SEHNR, FQNEAQ (reference sequence). This CDR3 region has 13 residues. CDR3 DNA sequence: TGTGCCAGCTCGGGACAGGGAGTTTCACCCCTCCACTTT. Amino acid sequence: CASSGQGVSPLHF.

The genes are TRBV5-1 and TRBJ1-5; TRBD1 matches 7 bases. Trimming took 4 bases from V and 4 from J; bases not matched to a gene: 8. The CDR3 has 15 residues. The germline gives CDR1 SGHRS, CDR2 YFSETQ. CDR3 DNA sequence: TGCGCCAGCAGCCGGGACGGGACAGTAAATCAGCCCCAGCATTTT. It translates to CASSRDGTVNQPQHF.

This chain links TRBV3-1 (or the pseudogene TRBV3-2) with TRBJ1-1; 8 nucleotides align to TRBD1. Losses at the gene ends were 4 bases for V and 2 bases for J; bases not matched to a gene: 3. The CDR3 length is 14 residues. CDR1 LGHDT and CDR2 YNNKEL come from the germline V gene (reference sequence). CDR3 nucleotides: TGTGCCAGCAGCCTACAGGGGGTTAACACTGAAGCTTTCTTT. The encoded protein is CASSLQGVNTEAFF.

This chain links TRBV6-5 with TRBJ1-2, with 7 bases matching TRBD1. With 5 bases clipped from V and 6 bases from J, the junction kept 12 bases outside the gene matches. The CDR3 consists of 15 residues. Germline CDR1 reads MNHEY; CDR2 reads SVGAGI. CDR3 sequence reads: CASSPNRGGWDGYTF. CDR3 in DNA: TGTGCCAGCAGTCCCAACAGGGGAGGATGGGATGGCTACACCTTC.

This clone was seen only once. The V and J genes are TRBV30 and TRBJ1-2, with no clear D. The CDR3 totals 12 residues. Looked up from germline, CDR1 is GTSNPN and CDR2 is SVGIG (reference sequence). V lost 7 bases, J lost 1 base, and 10 bases lay in between. The CDR3 spells CASSRSNYGYTF. The CDR3 nucleotides read TGTGCCTCTTCTAGGAGTAACTATGGCTACACCTTC.

The chain links TRBV6-5 to TRBJ1-2; no firm D call. CDR1 and CDR2 (germline): MNHEY, SVGAGI. Trimming shortened V by 7 bases and J by 4 bases, and 7 bases separated the two germline ends. The CDR3 totals 11 residues. CDR3 region: CASTAFYGYTF. The CDR3, as DNA: TGTGCCAGCACCGCGTTCTATGGCTACACCTTC.

The chain uses TRBV30 and TRBJ1-3; D is uncertain. V was trimmed by 2 bases and J by 4 bases, leaving 12 bases between them. The CDR3 runs to 14 residues. The germline CDR1 and CDR2 sequences are GTSNPN and SVGIG (reference sequence). This CDR3 reads CAWSTADWGNTIYF. Written as DNA, the CDR3 is TGTGCCTGGAGTACTGCGGATTGGGGAAACACCATATATTTT.

This sequence joins TRBV19 and TRBJ1-3, with 9 bases aligning to TRBD1. The CDR3 is 14 residues long. Germline trimming cut 5 bases from V and 11 bases from J; bases unmatched to any gene: 10. Germline loops: CDR1 LNHDA, CDR2 SQIVND (reference sequence). The CDR3 loop reads CASSPRDRVVSIYF. CDR3 DNA sequence: TGTGCCAGTAGTCCCCGGGACAGGGTTGTTTCCATATATTTT.

The rearrangement uses TRBV12-3 or TRBV12-4 and TRBJ1-3; D is unresolved. The CDR3 length is 11 residues. Written as DNA, the CDR3 is TGTGCTACTCTATATGGAAACACCATATATTTT. It translates to CATLYGNTIYF.

The J gene is TRBJ2-1, the V gene TRBV5-1, with 8 bases that match TRBD2. Trimming cost V 2 bases and J 6 bases; bases outside gene matches: 10. The germline CDR1 and CDR2 sequences are SGHRS and YFSETQ. The CDR3 runs to 16 residues. The CDR3 sequence: CASSLATSGTSNEQFF. CDR3 nucleotides: TGCGCCAGCAGCTTAGCCACTTCCGGGACTAGCAATGAGCAGTTCTTC.

V usage is TRBV29-1 and J usage is TRBJ2-1, with 7 bases identical to TRBD1. Germline V gene sequence: CDR1 SQVTM, CDR2 ANQGSEA. The CDR3 extends over 14 amino acids. Germline trimming cut 0 bases from V and 3 bases from J; bases unmatched to any gene: 2. CDR3 residues: CSVEERDSYNEQFF. In DNA, the CDR3 is TGCAGCGTTGAAGAACGGGACAGCTACAATGAGCAGTTCTTC.

V usage is TRBV12-5 and J usage is TRBJ2-7; 9 bases are shared with TRBD1. V shed 1 base, J shed 6 bases, and the junction held 4 bases outside the gene matches. Germline loops: CDR1 LGHNT, CDR2 FRNRAP. This CDR3 region has 14 residues. This CDR3 is CASGLEDRGGEQYV. For the CDR3, the DNA is TGTGCTAGTGGTTTGGAGGACAGGGGAGGCGAGCAGTACGTC.

The CDR3 coding sequence is TGTGCCACCAGCAAGGGCGGGCGCTCCTACAATGAGCAGTTCTTC. This codes for CATSKGGRSYNEQFF. This sequence joins TRBV15 and TRBJ2-1; D may be TRBD2 (5 bases). Per the germline V gene, CDR1 is LNHNV and CDR2 is YYDKDF (reference sequence). The CDR3 is 15 amino acids. V was cut by 4 bases and J by 0 bases, with 10 bases left in between.

This chain joins TRBV3-1 (or the pseudogene TRBV3-2) and TRBJ2-1, with D uncertain. Germline CDR1 and CDR2: LGHDT and YNNKEL (reference sequence). V lost 5 bases, J lost 6 bases, and 5 bases lay in between. The CDR3 is made up of 11 amino acids. This chain's CDR3 is CASSVINEQFF. The CDR3, as DNA: TGTGCCAGCAGCGTTATCAATGAGCAGTTCTTC.

This clone was found once. The gene calls are TRBV18 and TRBJ1-1; a possible D gene is TRBD1 (5 bases). V lost 6 bases, J lost 1 base, and 18 bases lay in between. The CDR3 covers 16 residues. CDR1 and CDR2 (germline): KGHSH, LQKENI. CDR3 coding DNA: TGTGCCAGCTCCCCCCGGCGGGGGGAACAGAACACTGAAGCTTTCTTT. Protein product: CASSPRRGEQNTEAFF.

CDR3 sequence reads: CASSLTRSASTDTQYF. CDR3 DNA: TGTGCCAGCAGCTTGACGAGGAGTGCTAGCACAGATACGCAGTATTTT. This rearrangement joins TRBV5-6 to TRBJ2-3; D is ambiguous. The CDR3 has 16 amino acids. Trimming removed 1 base from V and 0 bases from J, with 12 bases in between. Germline V gene lookup returns CDR1 SGHDT and CDR2 YYEEEE. Full variable domain (missing parts from reference TRBV5-6 and TRBJ2-3): DAGVTQSPTHLIKTRGQQVTLRCSPKSGHDTVSWYQQALGQGPQFIFQYYEEEERQRGNFPDRFSGHQFPNYSSELNVNALLLGDSALYLCASSLTRSASTDTQYFGPGTRLTVL.

V gene TRBV2 combines with J gene TRBJ2-5, with 8 nucleotides matching TRBD2. J gave up 7 bases and V 7 bases, and 17 bases lay outside the gene matches. In germline, CDR1 is SNHLY, CDR2 FYNNEI. The CDR3 spans 16 residues. This chain's CDR3 is CASTQRARGGSGTQYF. In DNA form, the CDR3 reads TGTGCCAGCACCCAACGGGCTCGCGGGGGGTCGGGGACCCAGTACTTC.

The CDR3 DNA reads as TGTGCCAGCAGTTATCAGCGCTCTGGGGCCAACGTCCTGACTTTC. Its translation: CASSYQRSGANVLTF. The chain has TRBV6-5 and TRBJ2-6; D remains ambiguous. This CDR3 contains 15 residues. V dropped 3 bases and J dropped 0 bases, with 6 bases sitting between them. Germline V gives CDR1 MNHEY, CDR2 SVGAGI.

V usage is TRBV7-9 and J usage is TRBJ2-3; D remains ambiguous. This CDR3 comprises 14 residues. Looked up from germline, CDR1 is SEHNR and CDR2 is FQNEAQ (reference sequence). The V and J ends lost 2 bases and 5 bases respectively, with 11 bases between them. CDR3 in DNA: TGTGCCAGCAGCTTATCTCTCACACAAGATACGCAGTATTTT. This gives the protein CASSLSLTQDTQYF.

The V call is TRBV24-1, the J call TRBJ1-2, with 9 bases matching TRBD1. The CDR3 covers 14 residues. Germline assignment: CDR1 KGHDR and CDR2 SFDVKD. The J segment lost 8 bases and the V segment lost 2 bases, leaving 5 bases of the junction unmatched. The CDR3 coding sequence is TGTGCCACCAGTGATTACAGGGGGCGAGGCGGCTACACCTTC. Amino acids: CATSDYRGRGGYTF.

The chain joins TRBV27 to TRBJ1-1; TRBD1 aligns across 7 bases. V was clipped by 8 bases and J by 4 bases; unmatched bases: 7. CDR1 MNHEY and CDR2 SMNVEV come from the germline V gene (reference sequence). This CDR3 has 13 residues. This CDR3 reads CASGNRGITEAFF. The CDR3 nucleotides read TGTGCCAGCGGAAACAGGGGAATCACTGAAGCTTTCTTT.

The genes are TRBV6-6 and TRBJ2-2; D gene ambiguous. Between the trimmed V and J ends, which lost 6 bases and 1 base, there was a span of 15 bases. The CDR3 totals 16 residues. CDR1 and CDR2 from the germline V gene are MNHNY and SVGAGI (reference sequence). In DNA form, the CDR3 reads TGTGCCAGCAGACCCTTACGAACACAGAACACCGGGGAGCTGTTTTTT. Its translation is CASRPLRTQNTGELFF.

The chain uses TRBV24-1 and TRBJ2-6; 8 bases are shared with TRBD1. Germline-derived CDR1 and CDR2 are KGHDR and SFDVKD. The V segment lost 4 bases and the J segment 4 bases; nucleotides outside the gene matches: 11. This CDR3 region has 18 residues. The CDR3 loop is CATSDRPGTGLGANVLTF. Written as DNA, the CDR3 is TGTGCCACCAGTGACCGTCCCGGGACAGGTTTAGGGGCCAACGTCCTGACTTTC.

CDR3 DNA sequence: TGTGCCAGCAGCTTAGTGGCAGTACCCTCACCCCTCCACTTT. It yields the protein CASSLVAVPSPLHF. The chain combines TRBV7-8 with TRBJ1-6; no firm D call. In germline, CDR1 is SGHVS, CDR2 FQNEAQ. Deletions cut 1 base from V and 10 bases from J, with 11 bases between. This CDR3 region has 14 residues.